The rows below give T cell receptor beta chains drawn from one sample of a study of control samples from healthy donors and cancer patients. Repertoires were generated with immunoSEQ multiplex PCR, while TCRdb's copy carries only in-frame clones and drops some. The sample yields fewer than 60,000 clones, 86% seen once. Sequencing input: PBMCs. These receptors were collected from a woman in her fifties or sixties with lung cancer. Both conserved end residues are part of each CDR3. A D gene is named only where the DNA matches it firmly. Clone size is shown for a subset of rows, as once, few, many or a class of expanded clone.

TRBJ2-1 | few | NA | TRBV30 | TGTGCCTGGAGATTTGGACACCAAAGCTCCTACAATGAGCAGTTCTTC | CAWRFGHQSSYNEQFF
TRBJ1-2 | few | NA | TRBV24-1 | TGTGCCACCAGTGGCATACCACTGGTGGATGGCTACACCTTC | CATSGIPLVDGYTF
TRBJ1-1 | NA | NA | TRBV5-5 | TGTGCCAGCAGCCCCAGCGGGGGGAACACTGAAGCTTTCTTT | CASSPSGGNTEAFF
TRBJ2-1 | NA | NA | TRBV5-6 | TGTGCCAGCAGCCCAAAGGCGTACTACAATGAGCAGTTCTTC | CASSPKAYYNEQFF
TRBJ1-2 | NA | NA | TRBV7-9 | TGTGCCAGCAGACCGGATTCATTAAGGGGACTAGCTAACTATGGCTACACCTTC | CASRPDSLRGLANYGYTF
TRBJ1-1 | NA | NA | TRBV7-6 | TGTGCCAGCAGCTCGCAGGTGAACACTGAAGCTTTCTTT | CASSSQVNTEAFF
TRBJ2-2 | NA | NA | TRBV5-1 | TGCGCCAGCAGCTTGGCCACGGGATGGACGGGGGCCGGGGAGCTGTTTTTT | CASSLATGWTGAGELFF
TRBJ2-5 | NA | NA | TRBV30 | TGTGCCTGGAAGAAGGGGGGCCGGCCAGAGACCCAGTACTTC | CAWKKGGRPETQYF
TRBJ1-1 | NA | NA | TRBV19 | TGTGCCAGTAGTACATCAGGGGAGGGCACTGAAGCTTTCTTT | CASSTSGEGTEAFF
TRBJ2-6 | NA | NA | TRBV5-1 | TGCGCCAGCAGCTTGTCCGGACTGAAACTGTCTGGGGCCAACGTCCTGACTTTC | CASSLSGLKLSGANVLTF
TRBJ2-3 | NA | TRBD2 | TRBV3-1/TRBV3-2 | TGTGCCAGCAGCCAACCTAGCGGGGGCGGGACGCAGTATTTT | CASSQPSGGGTQYF
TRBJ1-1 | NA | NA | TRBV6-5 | TGTGCCAGCAGTAAGACAGGGAACACTGAAGCTTTCTTT | CASSKTGNTEAFF
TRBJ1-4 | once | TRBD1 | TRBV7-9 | TGTGCCAGCAGCTTACAGGGGGCGCGTGAAAAACTGTTTTTT | CASSLQGAREKLFF
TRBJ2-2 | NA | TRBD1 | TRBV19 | TGTGCCACCACCACCAGGGCAGGGGGTGCCGGGGAGCTGTTTTTT | CATTTRAGGAGELFF
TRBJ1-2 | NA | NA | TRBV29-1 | TGCAGCTCTGGGGGAGACGGCCATGGCTACACCTTC | CSSGGDGHGYTF
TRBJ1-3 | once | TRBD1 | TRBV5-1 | TGCGCCAGCAGCTTGACCGGGACAGGAGACTCTGGAAACACCATATATTTT | CASSLTGTGDSGNTIYF
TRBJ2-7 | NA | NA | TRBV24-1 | TGTGCCACCAGTGCTTATCCAAATTACGAGCAGTACTTC | CATSAYPNYEQYF
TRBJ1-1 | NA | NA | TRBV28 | TGTGCCAGCAGTTTAGTGGCGGCAGGGAAATTTGGGATGGAAGCTTTCTTT | CASSLVAAGKFGMEAFF
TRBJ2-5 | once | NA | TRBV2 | TGTGCCAGCAGGGGTGCAGGGAGTGAGACCCAGTACTTC | CASRGAGSETQYF
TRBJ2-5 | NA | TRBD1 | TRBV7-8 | TGTGCCAGCAGCCCGGGACAGGGGGGGACCCAGTACTTC | CASSPGQGGTQYF
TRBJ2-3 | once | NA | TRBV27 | TGTGCCAGCAGTCCTAGGGCAGGGGCGAATGGGGATACGCAGTATTTT | CASSPRAGANGDTQYF
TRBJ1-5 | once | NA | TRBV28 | TGTGCCAGCAGTTCCCGGACAGAAAACGGGCAGCCCCAGCATTTT | CASSSRTENGQPQHF
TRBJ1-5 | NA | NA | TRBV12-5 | TGTGCTAGTGCCGAGGGGTATAGCAATCAGCCCCAGCATTTT | CASAEGYSNQPQHF
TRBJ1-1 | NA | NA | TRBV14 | TGTGCCAGCAGCCAGACAGTTTTGAACACTGAAGCTTTCTTT | CASSQTVLNTEAFF
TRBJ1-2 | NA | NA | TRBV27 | TGTGCCAGCAGTCCCCGAACGGGGGCCGGCTACACCTTC | CASSPRTGAGYTF
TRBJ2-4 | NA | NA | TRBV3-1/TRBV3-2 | TGTGCCAGCAGCCAGGGGGGTGGAGACATTCAGTACTTC | CASSQGGGDIQYF
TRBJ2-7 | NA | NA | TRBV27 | TGTGCCAGCAGTTTGCGTCAGGGCAGCTCCTACGAGCAGTACTTC | CASSLRQGSSYEQYF
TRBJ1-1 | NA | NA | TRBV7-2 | TGTGCCAGCAGCACCAGGGAAGCTTTCTTT | CASSTREAFF
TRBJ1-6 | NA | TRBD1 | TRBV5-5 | TGTGCCAGCAGCCGTAGAAGGGCACAGGGGGATAATTCACCCCTCCACTTT | CASSRRRAQGDNSPLHF
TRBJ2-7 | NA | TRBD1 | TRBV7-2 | TGTGCCAGCAGCCGAGACAGGGACTACGAGCAGTACTTC | CASSRDRDYEQYF
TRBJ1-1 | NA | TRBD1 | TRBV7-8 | TGTGCCAGCGGGAACTACAGGGGTGGCACTGAAGCTTTCTTT | CASGNYRGGTEAFF
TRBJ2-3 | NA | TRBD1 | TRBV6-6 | TGTGCCAGCAGTCCCGGGACAGTTACGAGCGGCACAGATACGCAGTATTTT | CASSPGTVTSGTDTQYF
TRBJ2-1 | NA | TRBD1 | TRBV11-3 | TGTGCCAGCAGCTTATTCGGAGACAGGGGGAACGAGCAGTTCTTC | CASSLFGDRGNEQFF
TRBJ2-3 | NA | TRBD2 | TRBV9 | TGTGCCAGCAGCGTAGGTGGGGGGGTATACACAGATACGCAGTATTTT | CASSVGGGVYTDTQYF
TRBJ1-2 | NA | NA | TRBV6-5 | TGTGCCAGCGGGGTACCTTACTTGGGCTACACCTTC | CASGVPYLGYTF
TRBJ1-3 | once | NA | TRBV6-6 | TGTGCCAGCAGTTATTCGGGGGGTACTGGAAACACCATATATTTT | CASSYSGGTGNTIYF
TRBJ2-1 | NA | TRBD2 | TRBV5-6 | TGTGCCAGCAGCCCGCGGGGGGGTGCTGATGAGCAGTTCTTC | CASSPRGGADEQFF
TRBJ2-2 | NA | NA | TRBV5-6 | TGTGCCAGCAACCCCAGGGCGGGGCGGGGTGACACCGGGGAGCTGTTTTTT | CASNPRAGRGDTGELFF
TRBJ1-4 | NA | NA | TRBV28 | TGTGCCAGCAGTTTGAGGGGGGCTGCAACTAATGAAAAACTGTTTTTT | CASSLRGAATNEKLFF
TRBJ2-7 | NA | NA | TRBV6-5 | TGTGCCAGCAGTACCACAGTCTGGTCCTACGAGCAGTACTTC | CASSTTVWSYEQYF
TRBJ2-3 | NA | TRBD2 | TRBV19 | TGTGCCAGTAGTATACGTCCTAGCGGGTACACAGATACGCAGTATTTT | CASSIRPSGYTDTQYF
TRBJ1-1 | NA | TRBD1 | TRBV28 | TGTGCCAGCAGCTCAATTGACAGGGTGGGAGCTTTCTTT | CASSSIDRVGAFF
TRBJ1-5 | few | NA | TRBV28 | TGTGCCAGCAGGCGGACCAGGGGCAATCAGCCCCAGCATTTT | CASRRTRGNQPQHF
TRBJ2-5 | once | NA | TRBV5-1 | TGCGCCAGCAGCGAAGATAGGGAGACCCAGTACTTC | CASSEDRETQYF
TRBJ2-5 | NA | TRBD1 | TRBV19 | TGTGCCAGTAGTGTAGGGACAGAAGAGACCCAGTACTTC | CASSVGTEETQYF
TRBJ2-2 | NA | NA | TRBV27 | TGTGCCAGCAGTTTGGGACCCGGGTCCACCGGGGAGCTGTTTTTT | CASSLGPGSTGELFF
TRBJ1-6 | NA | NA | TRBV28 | TGTGCCAGCAGTTTAAGGGACTGGCCCCTCCACTTT | CASSLRDWPLHF